This TCR beta chain was sequenced for a study of HIV-infected patients and healthy controls. This clonotype was observed a few times. The CDR3 extends over 19 amino acids. Germline V CDR1 and CDR2: SEHNR, FQNEAQ (reference sequence). Trimming pared 1 base from V and 4 bases from J, leaving 22 bases between. TCRdb re-derived calls from the 5' RACE reads in MiXCR, one entry per CDR3 protein. This sample yields tens of thousands of distinct CDR3 sequences, of which about a sixth are seen a single time; approximately 5% belongs to the top ten. What was sequenced was CD4+ T cells from blood. The chain recombines TRBV7-9 with TRBJ1-4; D gene ambiguous. This TCR was recovered from a human donor in good health. As DNA, the CDR3 is TGTGCCAGCAGCTTAGAGGTGGGGAAGACGGATCCTAATAATGAAAAACTGTTTTTT. Translated, it gives CASSLEVGKTDPNNEKLFF.